The 32 T cell receptor beta chains in this list originate from one sample, sequenced in a study of PD-1 blockade in classical Hodgkin lymphoma. Each patient's relapse followed autologous stem cell transplantation, and brentuximab vedotin exposure varied. Some clones are missing from TCRdb's copy, which holds only in-frame ones; the method was immunoSEQ multiplex PCR. Of just over 60,000 clones in the sample, 70% to 90% were seen once. This material consisted of peripheral blood mononuclear cells (PBMCs), taken at baseline. These receptors were collected from a human donor with classical Hodgkin lymphoma.

The chain employs TRBV27 and TRBJ2-7; 8 nucleotides agree with TRBD1. Trimming at V came to 4 bases and at J to 0 bases, leaving 2 bases not matched to a gene. The CDR3 extends over 14 amino acids. Germline V gives CDR1 MNHEY, CDR2 SMNVEV (reference sequence). CDR3: CASSWTGSSYEQYF. The CDR3 region has the DNA TGTGCCAGCAGTTGGACAGGGAGCTCCTACGAGCAGTACTTC.

J is TRBJ1-3 and V is TRBV5-1, with D possibly matching TRBD1 (5 bases). The V end lost 1 base, the J end lost 4 bases, and 12 bases lay between the germline ends. This CDR3 spans 15 amino acids. Germline V lookup: CDR1 SGHRS, CDR2 YFSETQ. Written as DNA, the CDR3 is TGCGCCAGCAGCTTGTGGGGGGTCGCCGGAAACACCATATATTTT. Its protein is CASSLWGVAGNTIYF.

About this clone: The sample carries other DNA sequences with the same CDR3. The DNA for the CDR3 is TGTGCCAGCAGCTTGGGTGGGCCCTACGAGCAGTACTTC. Encoded protein: CASSLGGPYEQYF. The rearrangement joins TRBV5-8 to TRBJ2-7; no reliable D call. Germline V CDR1 and CDR2: SGHTS, YDEGEE. Deletions cut 0 bases from V and 2 bases from J, with 6 bases between. CDR3 length: 13 amino acids.

The chain combines TRBV10-3 with TRBJ2-1; D could derive from TRBD1 or TRBD2 (6 bases each). The CDR3 loop spans 15 amino acids. Trimming left V 6 bases short and J 8 bases short, with 20 bases between. Germline CDR1 is ENHRY and CDR2 is SYGVKD. CDR3 protein: CAISGGTPKWDEQFF. The CDR3 DNA reads TGTGCCATCAGCGGCGGGACACCCAAATGGGATGAGCAGTTCTTC.

The chain couples TRBV5-4 to TRBJ1-2; 7 bases agree with TRBD1. Germline V gene sequence: CDR1 SGHNT, CDR2 YYREEE (reference sequence). The J segment lost 8 bases and the V segment lost 0 bases, leaving 4 bases of the junction unmatched. The CDR3 spans 13 residues. This chain's CDR3 is CASSLGQGTGYTF. The CDR3 nucleotides read TGTGCCAGCAGCTTGGGACAGGGCACGGGCTACACCTTC.

The chain employs TRBV6-6 and TRBJ1-2, with a weak D call TRBD1 (5 bases). Looked up from germline, CDR1 is MNHNY and CDR2 is SVGAGI (reference sequence). The CDR3 loop spans 15 amino acids. Trimming cost V 6 bases and J 4 bases, with 18 bases left between them. DNA for the CDR3: TGTGCCAGCAGCCCCGGGACCGCCACGTCCTATGGCTACACCTTC. Encoded protein: CASSPGTATSYGYTF.

This clone was seen a few times. The V and J genes are TRBV7-2 and TRBJ1-2; D is ambiguous. V was trimmed by 2 bases and J by 6 bases, leaving 13 bases between them. The CDR3 runs to 14 residues. Germline lookup yields CDR1 SGHTA and CDR2 FQGNSA. The CDR3 here is CASSLISWEDGYTF. For the CDR3, the DNA is TGTGCCAGCAGCTTAATCAGTTGGGAGGATGGCTACACCTTC. Looking up the rest from reference TRBV7-2 and TRBJ1-2 gives the full variable domain: GAGVSQSPSNKVTEKGKDVELRCDPISGHTALYWYRQSLGQGLEFLIYFQGNSAPDKSGLPSDRFSAERTGGSVSTLTIQRTQQEDSAVYLCASSLISWEDGYTFGSGTRLTVV.

The rearrangement uses TRBV7-8 and TRBJ1-1; 7 bases line up with TRBD1. This CDR3 is 16 amino acids long. V was clipped by 4 bases and J by 2 bases; unmatched bases: 10. Germline CDR1 reads SGHVS; CDR2 reads FQNEAQ. CDR3 amino acids: CASSYYTGTDNTEAFF. In DNA form, the CDR3 reads TGTGCCAGCAGCTACTATACCGGGACAGACAACACTGAAGCTTTCTTT.

V is TRBV14 and J is TRBJ2-3; D perhaps matches TRBD2 (5 bases). The V gene lost 1 base and the J gene lost 1 base, with 9 bases spanning the gap. CDR3 length: 15 residues. The germline gives CDR1 SGHDN, CDR2 FVKESK. CDR3 nucleotide sequence: TGTGCCAGCAGCCAAGGAAGCGGACGCACAGATACGCAGTATTTT. Its translation is CASSQGSGRTDTQYF.

V usage is TRBV5-4 and J usage is TRBJ1-6, with 9 bases matching TRBD1. Germline lookup yields CDR1 SGHNT and CDR2 YYREEE (reference sequence). CDR3 size: 14 residues. V shed 4 bases, J shed 14 bases, and the junction held 10 bases outside the gene matches. CDR3 loop: CASSMRTGVRSLHF. The CDR3 DNA is TGTGCCAGCAGCATGCGGACAGGGGTTAGGTCCCTCCACTTT.

J is TRBJ2-7 and V is TRBV5-6; the D is unclear. The CDR3 consists of 11 residues. From germline, CDR1 is SGHDT and CDR2 YYEEEE. V was shortened by 0 bases and J by 6 bases, with 4 bases between the two germline ends. CDR3 loop: CASSLGAEQYF. As DNA, the CDR3 is TGTGCCAGCAGCTTGGGTGCCGAGCAGTACTTC.

The chain is built from TRBV19 and TRBJ1-2; perhaps TRBD1 as D (6 bases). This CDR3 has 16 residues. Deletions cut 5 bases from V and 1 base from J, with 17 bases between. CDR1 is LNHDA and CDR2 is SQIVND in the germline V gene (reference sequence). This CDR3 reads CASSSDAFRGNYGYTF. The CDR3 DNA is TGTGCCAGTAGTTCCGATGCCTTCAGGGGTAACTATGGCTACACCTTC.

The chain uses TRBV28 and TRBJ1-1; the D is unclear. The ends were cut back, 2 bases at V and 5 bases at J, with 15 bases in the middle. This CDR3 spans 15 amino acids. The germline V gene has CDR1 MDHEN and CDR2 SYDVKM. CDR3 sequence reads: CASSLTGWGGTEAFF. CDR3 nucleotide sequence: TGTGCCAGCAGTTTAACGGGCTGGGGTGGGACTGAAGCTTTCTTT.

The gene calls are TRBV19 and TRBJ2-1; TRBD1 matches at 7 bases. This CDR3 is built from 15 residues. Germline lookup yields CDR1 LNHDA and CDR2 SQIVND (reference sequence). J was trimmed by 3 bases and V by 4 bases; bases with no gene match: 6. The CDR3 sequence is CASSRVTGNYNEQFF. The DNA of the CDR3 is TGTGCCAGTAGTAGGGTGACAGGGAACTACAATGAGCAGTTCTTC.

The chain's CDR3 is CASSLSTGELFF. The CDR3 nucleotides are TGTGCCAGCTCTTTGAGCACCGGGGAGCTGTTTTTT. The J gene is TRBJ2-2, the V gene TRBV5-6; D ambiguous. In germline, CDR1 is SGHDT, CDR2 YYEEEE. V shed 7 bases and J shed 4 bases, with 8 bases lying between them. This CDR3 contains 12 residues.

The chain joins TRBV5-1 to TRBJ2-3; D is possibly TRBD2 (6 bases). Germline lookup yields CDR1 SGHRS and CDR2 YFSETQ. V was clipped by 4 bases and J by 5 bases, with 11 bases between them. The CDR3 extends over 13 amino acids. The CDR3 sequence is CASSNGGRDTQYF. CDR3 DNA sequence: TGCGCCAGCAGCAACGGGGGAAGAGATACGCAGTATTTT.

The rearrangement joins TRBV18 to TRBJ2-5, with D unresolved. The CDR3 runs 12 residues. The germline gives CDR1 KGHSH, CDR2 LQKENI. V was clipped by 2 bases and J by 6 bases, with 7 bases between them. As DNA, the CDR3 is TGTGCCAGCTCACCAATCGACCAGACCCAGTACTTC. The encoded protein is CASSPIDQTQYF.

V usage is TRBV30 and J usage is TRBJ2-7; tentative D call: TRBD2 (5 bases). This CDR3 comprises 11 residues. V was clipped by 6 bases and J by 4 bases, with 10 bases between them. Germline CDR1 and CDR2: GTSNPN and SVGIG (reference sequence). The CDR3: CACKSGYEQYF. CDR3 nucleotides: TGTGCCTGTAAGAGCGGATACGAGCAGTACTTC. The variable domain in full, completed from reference TRBV30 and TRBJ2-7, reads SQTIHQWPATLVQPVGSPLSLECTVEGTSNPNLYWYRQAAGRGLQLLFYSVGIGQISSEVPQNLSASRPQDRQFILSSKKLLLSDSGFYLCACKSGYEQYFGPGTRLTVT.

The V and J genes are TRBV27 and TRBJ2-7; 9 bases match TRBD2. Germline CDR1 is MNHEY and CDR2 is SMNVEV (reference sequence). CDR3 size: 18 residues. V trimming: 4 bases; J trimming: 2 bases; junction bases outside the gene matches: 15. Written as DNA, the CDR3 is TGTGCCAGCAGTTACGAAACCGGGACTAGCCTCCAAACCTACGAGCAGTACTTC. It is translated as CASSYETGTSLQTYEQYF.

This chain connects TRBV29-1 to TRBJ2-7; 8 bases fit TRBD1. V was pared by 7 bases and J by 4 bases, with 6 bases of the junction left unmatched. The CDR3 runs to 12 residues. From germline, CDR1 is SQVTM and CDR2 ANQGSEA. The CDR3: CSGVRTGYEQYF. DNA for the CDR3: TGCAGCGGAGTACGGACAGGGTACGAGCAGTACTTC.

This clone was picked up one time. J is TRBJ2-7 and V is TRBV16, with 8 bases fitting TRBD1. CDR1 is KGHSY, CDR2 FQNENV, per germline. Losses at the gene ends were 3 bases for V and 9 bases for J; bases not matched to a gene: 7. The CDR3 has 13 amino acids. CDR3 nucleotides: TGTGCCAGCAGCCAGCCGTCAGGGGGCGGGCAGTACTTC. This codes for CASSQPSGGGQYF.

This chain uses TRBV30 with TRBJ1-6, with TRBD1 identical over 8 bases. The CDR3 runs to 15 residues. Germline-derived CDR1 and CDR2 are GTSNPN and SVGIG (reference sequence). Trimming removed 1 base from V and 9 bases from J; junction bases left unmatched: 8. CDR3 in amino acids: CAWSAQQGGSSPLHF. Written as DNA, the CDR3 is TGTGCCTGGAGTGCCCAACAGGGGGGAAGTTCACCCCTCCACTTT.

The chain uses TRBV7-9 and TRBJ2-1, with a tentative D call TRBD1 (6 bases). CDR1 is SEHNR, CDR2 FQNEAQ, per germline (reference sequence). The germline V and J ends were trimmed by 3 bases and 3 bases, with 9 bases remaining between them. This CDR3 has 14 amino acids. The CDR3 DNA reads as TGTGCCAGCAGCTTGCAGGACAGCTACAATGAGCAGTTCTTC. Residues: CASSLQDSYNEQFF.

The genes are TRBV6-5 and TRBJ2-7, with D possibly TRBD2 on 5 matching bases. V was shortened by 6 bases and J by 2 bases, with 11 bases between the two germline ends. The CDR3 consists of 13 residues. CDR1 and CDR2 from the germline V gene are MNHEY and SVGAGI. The chain's CDR3 is CASRRTGTYEQYF. The DNA for the CDR3 is TGTGCCAGCAGAAGGACTGGCACCTACGAGCAGTACTTC.

The chain recombines TRBV7-2 with TRBJ2-5; 11 bases agree with TRBD2. After removal of 5 bases from V and 3 bases from J, the junction contained 2 bases not matched to a gene. CDR1 SGHTA and CDR2 FQGNSA come from the germline V gene. CDR3 size: 14 residues. CDR3 protein: CASSGSGGEETQYF. DNA of the CDR3: TGTGCCAGCAGCGGTAGCGGGGGGGAAGAGACCCAGTACTTC.

The genes are TRBV7-2 and TRBJ1-6; 10 bases are a match to TRBD1. Germline-derived CDR1 and CDR2 are SGHTA and FQGNSA. This CDR3 comprises 16 residues. V shed 5 bases and J 8 bases; nucleotides not matched to a gene: 9. The CDR3 here is CASSLSSGTGDSPLHF. The CDR3 nucleotides read TGTGCCAGCAGCCTTTCATCCGGGACAGGGGATTCACCCCTCCACTTT.

The rearrangement joins TRBV7-6 to TRBJ2-2, with D uncertain. CDR1 is SGHVS and CDR2 is FNYEAQ in the germline V gene. There are 11 residues in the CDR3. V was cut by 11 bases and J by 4 bases, with 8 bases left in between. The CDR3 reads CACTATGELFF. CDR3 DNA: TGTGCCTGCACGGCCACCGGGGAGCTGTTTTTT. Full variable domain (outside the CDR3, taken from reference TRBV7-6 and TRBJ2-2): GAGVSQSPRYKVTKRGQDVALRCDPISGHVSLYWYRQALGQGPEFLTYFNYEAQQDKSGLPNDRFSAERPEGSISTLTIQRTEQRDSAMYRCACTATGELFFGEGSRLTVL.

This chain uses TRBV11-2 with TRBJ1-2, with unresolved D. Germline lookup yields CDR1 SGHAT and CDR2 FQNNGV. The V end was cut by 3 bases, the J end by 2 bases, with 16 bases between. CDR3 size: 16 residues. The CDR3 nucleotides read TGTGCCAGCAGCTTCAAACGACGAGGAGGGAACTATGGCTACACCTTC. Protein: CASSFKRRGGNYGYTF.

In nucleotides, the CDR3 is TGTGCCAGCAGCTTCATGGGAACCGGGGAGCTGTTTTTT. This codes for CASSFMGTGELFF. The V call is TRBV5-4, the J call TRBJ2-2; D remains ambiguous. Germline V gene lookup returns CDR1 SGHNT and CDR2 YYREEE (reference sequence). Trimming pared 2 bases from V and 5 bases from J, leaving 7 bases between. This CDR3 comprises 13 residues. The variable domain in full, completed from reference TRBV5-4 and TRBJ2-2, reads ETGVTQSPTHLIKTRGQQVTLRCSSQSGHNTVSWYQQALGQGPQFIFQYYREEENGRGNFPPRFSGLQFPNYSSELNVNALELDDSALYLCASSFMGTGELFFGEGSRLTVL.

This clone has a handful of counts. V usage is TRBV28 and J usage is TRBJ1-2; D possibly corresponds to TRBD1 (5 bases). Germline lookup yields CDR1 MDHEN and CDR2 SYDVKM. Trimming took off 3 bases at V and 7 bases at J, with 9 bases between the two ends. The CDR3 is 12 residues long. The DNA for the CDR3 is TGTGCCAGCAGTTTGGGAGGGGTTGGCTACACCTTC. Its translation is CASSLGGVGYTF.

The rearrangement uses TRBV4-2 and TRBJ1-2; D call uncertain. CDR1 is LGHNA, CDR2 YNFKEQ, per germline. Trimming stripped 0 bases from V and 3 bases from J, with 5 bases between. The CDR3 contains 13 residues. CDR3 DNA sequence: TGTGCCAGCAGCCAAGAGAGGGACTATGGCTACACCTTC. As protein: CASSQERDYGYTF.

The chain recombines TRBV29-1 with TRBJ2-7, with TRBD2 matching over 13 bases. The V gene end was trimmed by 8 bases and the J gene end by 5 bases; junction bases not matched to a gene: 12. Looked up from germline, CDR1 is SQVTM and CDR2 is ANQGSEA. The CDR3 consists of 15 residues. CDR3 in amino acids: CSTRLAGGLKDEQYF. CDR3 nucleotides: TGCAGCACACGACTAGCGGGGGGCCTGAAGGACGAGCAGTACTTC.